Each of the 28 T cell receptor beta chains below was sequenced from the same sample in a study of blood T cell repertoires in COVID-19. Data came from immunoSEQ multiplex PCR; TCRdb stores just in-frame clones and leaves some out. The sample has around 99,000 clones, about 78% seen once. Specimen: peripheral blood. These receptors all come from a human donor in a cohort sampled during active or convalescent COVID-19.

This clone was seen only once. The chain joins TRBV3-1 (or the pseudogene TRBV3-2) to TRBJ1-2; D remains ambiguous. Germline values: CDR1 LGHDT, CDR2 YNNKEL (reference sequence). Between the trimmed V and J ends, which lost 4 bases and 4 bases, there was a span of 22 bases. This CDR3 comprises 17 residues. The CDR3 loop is CASSPLEGRRIAYGYTF. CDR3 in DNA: TGTGCCAGCAGCCCCTTGGAGGGAAGAAGAATCGCCTATGGCTACACCTTC.

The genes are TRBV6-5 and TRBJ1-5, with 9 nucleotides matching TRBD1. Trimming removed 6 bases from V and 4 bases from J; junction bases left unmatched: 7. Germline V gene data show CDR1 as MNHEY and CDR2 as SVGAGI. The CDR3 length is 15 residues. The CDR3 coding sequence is TGTGCCAGCAGCGCGGACAGGGGTTGGAATCAGCCCCAGCATTTT. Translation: CASSADRGWNQPQHF.

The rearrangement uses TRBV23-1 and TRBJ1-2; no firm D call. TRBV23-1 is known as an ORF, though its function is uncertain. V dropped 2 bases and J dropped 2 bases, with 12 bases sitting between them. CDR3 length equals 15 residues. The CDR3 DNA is TGCGCCAGCAGTCAAGCTTCATGGAGCAACTATGGCTACACCTTC. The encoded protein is CASSQASWSNYGYTF.

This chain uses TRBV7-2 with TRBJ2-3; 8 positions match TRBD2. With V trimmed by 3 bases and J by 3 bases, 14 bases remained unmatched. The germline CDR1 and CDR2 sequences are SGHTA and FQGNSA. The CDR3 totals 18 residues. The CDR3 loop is CASSFLSSGGALTDTQYF. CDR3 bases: TGTGCCAGCAGCTTCCTCTCTTCGGGAGGGGCCTTAACAGATACGCAGTATTTT. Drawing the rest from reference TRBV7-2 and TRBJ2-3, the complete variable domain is GAGVSQSPSNKVTEKGKDVELRCDPISGHTALYWYRQSLGQGLEFLIYFQGNSAPDKSGLPSDRFSAERTGGSVSTLTIQRTQQEDSAVYLCASSFLSSGGALTDTQYFGPGTRLTVL.

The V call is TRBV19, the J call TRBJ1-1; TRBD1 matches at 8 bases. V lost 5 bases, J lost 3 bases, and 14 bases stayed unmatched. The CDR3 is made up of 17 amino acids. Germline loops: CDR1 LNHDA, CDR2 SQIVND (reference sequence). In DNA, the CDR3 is TGTGCCAGTAGTGGCTTTCGGACAGGGATGGGGGACACTGAAGCTTTCTTT. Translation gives CASSGFRTGMGDTEAFF.

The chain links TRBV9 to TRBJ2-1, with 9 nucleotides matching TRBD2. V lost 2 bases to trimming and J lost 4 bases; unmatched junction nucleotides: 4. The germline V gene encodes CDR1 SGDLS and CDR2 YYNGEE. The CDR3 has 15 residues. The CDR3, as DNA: TGTGCCAGCAGCGTTACTAGCGGGCATTACAATGAGCAGTTCTTC. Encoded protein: CASSVTSGHYNEQFF.

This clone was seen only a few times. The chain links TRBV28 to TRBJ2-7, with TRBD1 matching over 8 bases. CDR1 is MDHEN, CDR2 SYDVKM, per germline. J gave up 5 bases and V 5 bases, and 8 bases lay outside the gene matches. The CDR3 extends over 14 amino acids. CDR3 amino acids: CASSHGGQGHEQYF. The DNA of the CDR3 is TGTGCCAGCAGTCACGGTGGACAGGGCCACGAGCAGTACTTC.

CDR3 protein: CASGQGYYEQYF. Here the CDR3 DNA reads TGTGCCAGCGGACAGGGGTACTACGAGCAGTACTTC. This chain uses TRBV28 with TRBJ2-7, with 9 bases aligning to TRBD1. The junction had 2 bases not matched to a gene; V was cut back by 8 bases and J by 3 bases. Germline CDR1 MDHEN, CDR2 SYDVKM. The CDR3 covers 12 residues.

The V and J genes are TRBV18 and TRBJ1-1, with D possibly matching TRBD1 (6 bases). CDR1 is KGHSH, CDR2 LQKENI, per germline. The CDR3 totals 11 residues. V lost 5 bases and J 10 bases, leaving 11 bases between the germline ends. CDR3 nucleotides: TGTGCCAGCTCAGCGGACAGCGCAGCTTTCTTT. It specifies CASSADSAAFF.

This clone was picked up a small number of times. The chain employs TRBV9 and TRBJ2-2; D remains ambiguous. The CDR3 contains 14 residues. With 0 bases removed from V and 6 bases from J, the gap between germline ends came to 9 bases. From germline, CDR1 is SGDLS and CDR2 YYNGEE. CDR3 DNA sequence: TGTGCCAGCAGCGTAGACGCGGTACCCGGGGAGCTGTTTTTT. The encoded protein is CASSVDAVPGELFF.

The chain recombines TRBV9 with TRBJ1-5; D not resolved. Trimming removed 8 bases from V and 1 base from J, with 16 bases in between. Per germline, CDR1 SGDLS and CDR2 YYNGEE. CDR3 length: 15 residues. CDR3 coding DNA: TGTGCCAGAACGCCCCCCGGGTTAAGCAATCAGCCCCAGCATTTT. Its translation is CARTPPGLSNQPQHF.

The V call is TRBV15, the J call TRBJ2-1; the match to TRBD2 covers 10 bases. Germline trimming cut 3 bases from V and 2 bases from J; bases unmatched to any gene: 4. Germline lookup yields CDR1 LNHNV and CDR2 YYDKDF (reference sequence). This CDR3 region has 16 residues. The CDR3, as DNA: TGTGCCACCAGCAGGTTTAGCGGGAGGCCCTACAATGAGCAGTTCTTC. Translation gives CATSRFSGRPYNEQFF.

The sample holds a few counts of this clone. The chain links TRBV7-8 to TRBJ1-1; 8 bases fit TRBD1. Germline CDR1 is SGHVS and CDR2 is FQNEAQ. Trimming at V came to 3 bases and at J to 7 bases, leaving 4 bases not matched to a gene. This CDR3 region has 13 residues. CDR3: CASSFGQGVEAFF. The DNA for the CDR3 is TGTGCCAGCAGCTTCGGACAGGGTGTTGAAGCTTTCTTT.

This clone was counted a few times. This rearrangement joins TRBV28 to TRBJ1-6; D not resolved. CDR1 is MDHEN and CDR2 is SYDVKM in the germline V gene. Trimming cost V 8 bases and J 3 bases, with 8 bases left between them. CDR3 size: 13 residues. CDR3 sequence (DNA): TGTGCCAGCCTGGGCCTCTATAATTCACCCCTCCACTTT. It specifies CASLGLYNSPLHF.

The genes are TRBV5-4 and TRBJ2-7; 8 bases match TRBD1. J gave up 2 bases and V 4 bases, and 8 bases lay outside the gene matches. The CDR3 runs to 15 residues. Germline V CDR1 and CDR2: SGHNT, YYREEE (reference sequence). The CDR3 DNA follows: TGTGCCAGCAGCCAGATGGCAGGGGGCCCCTACGAGCAGTACTTC. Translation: CASSQMAGGPYEQYF.

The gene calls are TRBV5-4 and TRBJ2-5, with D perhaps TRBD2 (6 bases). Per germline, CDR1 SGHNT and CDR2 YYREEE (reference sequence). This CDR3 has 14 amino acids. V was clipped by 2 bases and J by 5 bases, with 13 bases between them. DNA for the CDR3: TGTGCCAGCAGCTTTGCGACTAGTTGGGAGACCCAGTACTTC. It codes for CASSFATSWETQYF.

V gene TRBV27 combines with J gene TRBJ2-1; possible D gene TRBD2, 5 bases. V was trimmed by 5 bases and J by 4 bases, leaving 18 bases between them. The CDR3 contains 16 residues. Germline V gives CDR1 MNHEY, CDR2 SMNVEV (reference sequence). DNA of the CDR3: TGTGCCAGCAGTCCTCTAAAGGGATCGGGATACAATGAGCAGTTCTTC. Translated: CASSPLKGSGYNEQFF.

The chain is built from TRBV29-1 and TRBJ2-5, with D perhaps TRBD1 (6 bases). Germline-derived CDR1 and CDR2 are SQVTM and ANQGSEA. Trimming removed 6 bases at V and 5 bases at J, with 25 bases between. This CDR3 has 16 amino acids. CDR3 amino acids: CSVEKLRDTLWETQYF. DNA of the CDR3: TGCAGCGTGGAGAAACTCCGGGACACGCTATGGGAGACCCAGTACTTC.

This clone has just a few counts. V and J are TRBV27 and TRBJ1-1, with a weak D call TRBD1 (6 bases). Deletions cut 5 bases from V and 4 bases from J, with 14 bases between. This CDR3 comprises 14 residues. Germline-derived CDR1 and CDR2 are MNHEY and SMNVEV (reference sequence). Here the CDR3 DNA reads TGTGCCAGCAGTCTTAGGGGGTCAATCACTGAAGCTTTCTTT. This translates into CASSLRGSITEAFF.

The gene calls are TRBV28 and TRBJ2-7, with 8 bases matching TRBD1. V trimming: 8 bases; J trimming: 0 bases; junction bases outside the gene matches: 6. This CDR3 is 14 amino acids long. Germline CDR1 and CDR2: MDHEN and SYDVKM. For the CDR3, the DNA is TGTGCCAGCTTTGACAGGGGCCTCTCCTACGAGCAGTACTTC. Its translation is CASFDRGLSYEQYF.

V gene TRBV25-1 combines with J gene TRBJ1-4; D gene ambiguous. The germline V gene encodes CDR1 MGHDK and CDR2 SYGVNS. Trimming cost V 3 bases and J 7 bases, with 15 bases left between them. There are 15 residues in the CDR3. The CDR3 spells CASSDWVTDREKLFF. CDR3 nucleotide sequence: TGTGCCAGCAGTGATTGGGTGACTGACCGTGAAAAACTGTTTTTT.

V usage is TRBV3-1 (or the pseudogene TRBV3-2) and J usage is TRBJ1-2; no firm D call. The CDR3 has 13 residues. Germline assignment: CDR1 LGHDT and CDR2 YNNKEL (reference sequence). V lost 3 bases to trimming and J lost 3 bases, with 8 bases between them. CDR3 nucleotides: TGTGCCAGCAGCCAGCTGGCGGACTATGGCTACACCTTC. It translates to CASSQLADYGYTF.

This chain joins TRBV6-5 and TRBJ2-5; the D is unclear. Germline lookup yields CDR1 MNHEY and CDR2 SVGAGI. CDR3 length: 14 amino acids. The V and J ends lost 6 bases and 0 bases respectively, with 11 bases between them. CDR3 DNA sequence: TGTGCCAGCAGGCCCCTCGGGTACCAAGAGACCCAGTACTTC. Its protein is CASRPLGYQETQYF.

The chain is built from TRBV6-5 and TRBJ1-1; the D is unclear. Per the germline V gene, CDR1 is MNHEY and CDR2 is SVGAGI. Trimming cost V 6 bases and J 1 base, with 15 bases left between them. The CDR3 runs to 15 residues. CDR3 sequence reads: CASRPKGGGNTEAFF. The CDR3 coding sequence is TGTGCCAGCAGGCCGAAGGGCGGAGGGAACACTGAAGCTTTCTTT.

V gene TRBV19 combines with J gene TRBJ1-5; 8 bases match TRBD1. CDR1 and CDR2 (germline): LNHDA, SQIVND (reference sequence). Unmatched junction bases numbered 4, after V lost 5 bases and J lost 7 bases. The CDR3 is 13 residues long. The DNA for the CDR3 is TGTGCCAGTAGTCAGGGGGCGCGGCAGCCCCAGCATTTT. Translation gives CASSQGARQPQHF.

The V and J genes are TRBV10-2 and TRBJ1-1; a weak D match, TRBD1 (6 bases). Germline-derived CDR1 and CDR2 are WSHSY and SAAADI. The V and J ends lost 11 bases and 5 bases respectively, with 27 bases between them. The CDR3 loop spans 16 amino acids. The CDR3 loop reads CAARPSGGGGTTEAFF. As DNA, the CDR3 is TGCGCCGCACGCCCGAGCGGAGGGGGGGGAACAACTGAAGCTTTCTTT.

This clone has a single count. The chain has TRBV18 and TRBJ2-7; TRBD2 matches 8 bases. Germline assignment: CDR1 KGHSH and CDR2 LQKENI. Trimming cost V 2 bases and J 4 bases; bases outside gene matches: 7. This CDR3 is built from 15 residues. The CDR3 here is CASSPNAGGPYEQYF. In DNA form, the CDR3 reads TGTGCCAGCTCACCAAACGCGGGAGGCCCATACGAGCAGTACTTC.

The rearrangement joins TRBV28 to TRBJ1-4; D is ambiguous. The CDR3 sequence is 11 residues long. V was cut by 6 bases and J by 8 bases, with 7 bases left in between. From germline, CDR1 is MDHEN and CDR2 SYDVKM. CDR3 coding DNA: TGTGCCAGCAGCCAGACAGAAAAACTGTTTTTT. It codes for CASSQTEKLFF.